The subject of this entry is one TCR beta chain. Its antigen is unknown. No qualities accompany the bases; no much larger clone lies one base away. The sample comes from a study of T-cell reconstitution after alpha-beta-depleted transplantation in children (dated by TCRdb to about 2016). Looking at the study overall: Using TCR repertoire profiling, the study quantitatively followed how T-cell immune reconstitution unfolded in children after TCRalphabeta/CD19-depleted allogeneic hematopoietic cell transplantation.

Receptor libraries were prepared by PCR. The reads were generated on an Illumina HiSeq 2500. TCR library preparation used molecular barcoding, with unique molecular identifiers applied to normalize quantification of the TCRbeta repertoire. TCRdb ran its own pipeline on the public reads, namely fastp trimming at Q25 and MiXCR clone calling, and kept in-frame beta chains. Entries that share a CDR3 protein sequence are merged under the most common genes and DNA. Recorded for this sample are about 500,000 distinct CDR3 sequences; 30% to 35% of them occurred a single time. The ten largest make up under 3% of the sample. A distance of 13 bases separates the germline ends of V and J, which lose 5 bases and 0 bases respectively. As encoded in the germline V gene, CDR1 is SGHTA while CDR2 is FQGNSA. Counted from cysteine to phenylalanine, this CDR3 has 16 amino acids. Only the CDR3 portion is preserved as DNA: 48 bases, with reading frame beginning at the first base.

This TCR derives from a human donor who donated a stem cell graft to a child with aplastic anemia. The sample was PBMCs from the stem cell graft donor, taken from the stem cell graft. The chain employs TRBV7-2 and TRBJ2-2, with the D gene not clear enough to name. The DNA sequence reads TGTGCCAGCAGCCCCCCGGCCAAAGCGAACACCGGGGAGCTGTTTTTT. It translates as CASSPPAKANTGELFF.